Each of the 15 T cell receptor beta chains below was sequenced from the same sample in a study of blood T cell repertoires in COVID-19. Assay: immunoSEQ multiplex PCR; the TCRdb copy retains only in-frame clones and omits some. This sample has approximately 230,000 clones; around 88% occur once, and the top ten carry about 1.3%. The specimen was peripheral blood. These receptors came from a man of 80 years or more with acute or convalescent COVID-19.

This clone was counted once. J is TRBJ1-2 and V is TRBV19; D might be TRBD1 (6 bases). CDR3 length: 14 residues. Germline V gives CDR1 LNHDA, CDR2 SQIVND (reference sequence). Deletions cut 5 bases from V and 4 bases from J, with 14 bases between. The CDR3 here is CASSSPGEGYGYTF. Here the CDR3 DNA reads TGTGCCAGTAGTTCGCCAGGGGAGGGCTATGGCTACACCTTC. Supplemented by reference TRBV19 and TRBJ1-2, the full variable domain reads DGGITQSPKYLFRKEGQNVTLSCEQNLNHDAMYWYRQDPGQGLRLIYYSQIVNDFQKGDIAEGYSVSREKKESFPLTVTSAQKNPTAFYLCASSSPGEGYGYTFGSGTRLTVV.

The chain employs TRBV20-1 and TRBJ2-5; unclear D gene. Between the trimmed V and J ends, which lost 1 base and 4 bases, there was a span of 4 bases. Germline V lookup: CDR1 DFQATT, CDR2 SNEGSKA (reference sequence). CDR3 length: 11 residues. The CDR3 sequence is CSARAGETQYF. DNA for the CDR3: TGCAGTGCTAGAGCGGGAGAGACCCAGTACTTC.

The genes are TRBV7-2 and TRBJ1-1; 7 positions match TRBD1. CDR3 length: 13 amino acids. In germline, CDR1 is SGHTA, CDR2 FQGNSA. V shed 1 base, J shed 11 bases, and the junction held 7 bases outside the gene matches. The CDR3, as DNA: TGTGCCAGCAGCTTAGAAATGGACAGGATCGCTTTCTTT. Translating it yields CASSLEMDRIAFF.

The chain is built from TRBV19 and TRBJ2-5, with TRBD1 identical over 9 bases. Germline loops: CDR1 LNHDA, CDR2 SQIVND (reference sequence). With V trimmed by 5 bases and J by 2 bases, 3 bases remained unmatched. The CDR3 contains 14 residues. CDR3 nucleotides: TGTGCCAGTAGTCAAGGGACAGGGCAAGAGACCCAGTACTTC. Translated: CASSQGTGQETQYF. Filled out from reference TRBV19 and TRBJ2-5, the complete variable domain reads DGGITQSPKYLFRKEGQNVTLSCEQNLNHDAMYWYRQDPGQGLRLIYYSQIVNDFQKGDIAEGYSVSREKKESFPLTVTSAQKNPTAFYLCASSQGTGQETQYFGPGTRLLVL.

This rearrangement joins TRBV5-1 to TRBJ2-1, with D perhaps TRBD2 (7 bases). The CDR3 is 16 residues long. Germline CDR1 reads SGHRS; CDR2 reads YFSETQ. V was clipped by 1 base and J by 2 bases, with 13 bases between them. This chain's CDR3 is CASSLQSGTTYNEQFF. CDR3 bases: TGCGCCAGCAGCTTGCAAAGCGGGACAACCTACAATGAGCAGTTCTTC.

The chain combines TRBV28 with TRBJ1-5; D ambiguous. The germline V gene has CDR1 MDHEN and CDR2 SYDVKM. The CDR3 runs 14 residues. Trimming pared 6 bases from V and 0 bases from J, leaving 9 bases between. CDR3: CASSTTVSNQPQHF. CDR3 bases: TGTGCCAGCAGCACTACGGTTAGCAATCAGCCCCAGCATTTT.

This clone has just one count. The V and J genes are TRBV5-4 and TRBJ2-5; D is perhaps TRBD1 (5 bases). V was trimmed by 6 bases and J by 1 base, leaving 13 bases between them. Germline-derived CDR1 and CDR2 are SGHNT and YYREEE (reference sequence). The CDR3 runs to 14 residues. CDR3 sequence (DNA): TGTGCCAGCATGTGGCAGGGTATCCAAGAGACCCAGTACTTC. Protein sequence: CASMWQGIQETQYF. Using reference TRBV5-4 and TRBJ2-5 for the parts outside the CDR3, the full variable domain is ETGVTQSPTHLIKTRGQQVTLRCSSQSGHNTVSWYQQALGQGPQFIFQYYREEENGRGNFPPRFSGLQFPNYSSELNVNALELDDSALYLCASMWQGIQETQYFGPGTRLLVL.

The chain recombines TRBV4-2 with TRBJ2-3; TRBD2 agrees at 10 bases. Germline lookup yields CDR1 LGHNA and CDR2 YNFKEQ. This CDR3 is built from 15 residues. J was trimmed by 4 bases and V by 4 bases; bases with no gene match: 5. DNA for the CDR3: TGTGCCAGCAGCCCCACTAGCGGGGCCCCAGATACGCAGTATTTT. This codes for CASSPTSGAPDTQYF.

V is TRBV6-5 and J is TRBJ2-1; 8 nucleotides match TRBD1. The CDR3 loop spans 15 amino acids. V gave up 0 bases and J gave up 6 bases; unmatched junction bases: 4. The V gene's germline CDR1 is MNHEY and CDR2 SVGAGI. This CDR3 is CASSYSGTGSNEQFF. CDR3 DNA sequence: TGTGCCAGCAGTTACTCGGGGACAGGCTCCAATGAGCAGTTCTTC.

The CDR3 region has the DNA TGTGCCAGTAGTTCCCTTACTAGCACAGATACGCAGTATTTT. It translates to CASSSLTSTDTQYF. The chain employs TRBV19 and TRBJ2-3, with no clear D. The V end was cut by 5 bases, the J end by 0 bases, with 9 bases between. The CDR3 is made up of 14 amino acids. Germline CDR1 is LNHDA and CDR2 is SQIVND (reference sequence).

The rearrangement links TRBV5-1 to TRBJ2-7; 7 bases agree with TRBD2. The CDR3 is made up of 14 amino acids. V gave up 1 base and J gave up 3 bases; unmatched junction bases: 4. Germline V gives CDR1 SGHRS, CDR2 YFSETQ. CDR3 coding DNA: TGCGCCAGCAGCTTGACCCCTAGCGGCTACGAGCAGTACTTC. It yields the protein CASSLTPSGYEQYF. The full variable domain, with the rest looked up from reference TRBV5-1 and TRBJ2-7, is KAGVTQTPRYLIKTRGQQVTLSCSPISGHRSVSWYQQTPGQGLQFLFEYFSETQRNKGNFPGRFSGRQFSNSRSEMNVSTLELGDSALYLCASSLTPSGYEQYFGPGTRLTVT.

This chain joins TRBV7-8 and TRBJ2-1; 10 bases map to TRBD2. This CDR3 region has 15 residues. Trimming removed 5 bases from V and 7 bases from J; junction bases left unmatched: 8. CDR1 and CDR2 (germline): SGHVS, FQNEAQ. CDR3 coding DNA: TGTGCCAGCAGCCCTACGAGCGGGAGGGCTAATGAGCAGTTCTTC. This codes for CASSPTSGRANEQFF.

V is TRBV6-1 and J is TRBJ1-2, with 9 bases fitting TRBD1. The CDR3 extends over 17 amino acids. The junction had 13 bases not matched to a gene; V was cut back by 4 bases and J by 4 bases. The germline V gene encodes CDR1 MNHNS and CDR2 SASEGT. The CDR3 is CASSASPPGQGSYGYTF. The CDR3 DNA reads TGTGCCAGCAGTGCCTCTCCCCCGGGACAGGGCAGCTATGGCTACACCTTC.

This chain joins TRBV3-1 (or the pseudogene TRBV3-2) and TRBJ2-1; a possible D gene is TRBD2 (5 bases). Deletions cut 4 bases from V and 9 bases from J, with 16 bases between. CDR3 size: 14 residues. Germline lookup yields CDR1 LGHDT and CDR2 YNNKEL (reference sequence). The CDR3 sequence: CASSPARGWGEQFF. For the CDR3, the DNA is TGTGCCAGCAGCCCGGCCCGGGGATGGGGTGAGCAGTTCTTC.

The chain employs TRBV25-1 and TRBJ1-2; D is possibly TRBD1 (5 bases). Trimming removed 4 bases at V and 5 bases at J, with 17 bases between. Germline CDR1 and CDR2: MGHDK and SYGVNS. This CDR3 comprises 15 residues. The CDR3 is CASSGPWQGRYGYTF. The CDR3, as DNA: TGTGCCAGCAGTGGGCCGTGGCAGGGAAGGTATGGCTACACCTTC.